Below are 10 T cell receptor beta chains sequenced from a single sample in a study of T cell repertoires in cytomegalovirus infection. TCRdb re-analysed the reads in MiXCR, keeping a single row per CDR3 protein. Of more than 400,000 distinct CDR3 sequences listed, less than 30% are singletons. The sequenced sample consisted of PBMCs. The receptors here all came from a human donor in good health (CMV status not recorded). Some clones in this sample may be carry-over from other donors' samples.

The chain couples TRBV20-1 to TRBJ2-5, with D perhaps TRBD2 (6 bases). The ends were cut back, 2 bases at V and 5 bases at J, with 9 bases in the middle. The CDR3 runs 12 residues. The germline CDR1 and CDR2 sequences are DFQATT and SNEGSKA (reference sequence). The DNA of the CDR3 is TGCAGTGCTAGATCACTAGCCGAGACCCAGTACTTC. Its translation: CSARSLAETQYF.

The V and J genes are TRBV15 and TRBJ2-7; 9 bases fit TRBD2. Germline loops: CDR1 LNHNV, CDR2 YYDKDF (reference sequence). This CDR3 spans 14 amino acids. Trimming took 6 bases from V and 0 from J; bases not matched to a gene: 3. The CDR3 protein is CATRAGGASYEQYF. In nucleotides, the CDR3 is TGTGCCACCAGAGCGGGGGGTGCCTCCTACGAGCAGTACTTC.

This clonotype appeared many times. The CDR3 nucleotides read TGTGCCAGCAGCTTAGTAGGTCCGGGAGTCGAGACCCAGTACTTC. It is translated as CASSLVGPGVETQYF. The gene calls are TRBV7-9 and TRBJ2-5, with TRBD2 as a possible D gene (6 bases). The CDR3 consists of 15 residues. Trimming stripped 1 base from V and 5 bases from J, with 14 bases between. CDR1 is SEHNR, CDR2 FQNEAQ, per germline (reference sequence).

This clonotype was seen a handful of times. The chain joins TRBV11-3 to TRBJ2-1; TRBD2 agrees at 7 bases. CDR3 length equals 16 residues. After removal of 3 bases from V and 4 bases from J, the junction contained 9 bases not matched to a gene. Per the germline V gene, CDR1 is SGHNT and CDR2 is YENEEA. CDR3 sequence (DNA): TGTGCCAGCAGCTTGTCCCGGCTAGCGGAATACAATGAGCAGTTCTTC. Amino acids: CASSLSRLAEYNEQFF.

This clonotype has at least ten counts. The chain employs TRBV7-3 and TRBJ2-7; D is uncertain. This CDR3 spans 14 amino acids. Germline CDR1 reads SGHTA; CDR2 reads FQGTGA. V shed 2 bases and J shed 0 bases, with 8 bases lying between them. CDR3 DNA: TGTGCCAGCAGCTTATCGGCCTTCTCCTACGAGCAGTACTTC. It translates to CASSLSAFSYEQYF.

This clonotype has just a few counts. The chain joins TRBV19 to TRBJ2-7; no reliable D call. The germline gives CDR1 LNHDA, CDR2 SQIVND (reference sequence). The V and J ends lost 3 bases and 2 bases respectively, with 8 bases between them. CDR3 length: 13 amino acids. CDR3 in DNA: TGTGCCAGTAGTATGAGCCTTGCCTACGAGCAGTACGTC. Its protein is CASSMSLAYEQYV.

The chain employs TRBV5-1 and TRBJ2-7; TRBD1 agrees at 12 bases. CDR1 SGHRS and CDR2 YFSETQ come from the germline V gene. This CDR3 has 15 amino acids. The junction had 7 bases not matched to a gene; V was cut back by 4 bases and J by 5 bases. The CDR3 nucleotides read TGCGCCAGCAGCAGGGAGGGGACAGGGGGCGACGAGCAGTACTTC. It is translated as CASSREGTGGDEQYF.

There are a few counts of this clonotype. The chain carries TRBV7-2 and TRBJ2-5; D remains unclear. CDR3 length equals 15 residues. The V end lost 5 bases, the J end lost 9 bases, and 22 bases lay between the germline ends. Per the germline V gene, CDR1 is SGHTA and CDR2 is FQGNSA. CDR3 DNA sequence: TGTGCCAGCAGCGGATACGACAAGGATGAACTGGCCCAGTACTTC. It codes for CASSGYDKDELAQYF.

There are a few counts of this clonotype. The rearrangement links TRBV19 to TRBJ2-2, with TRBD2 identical over 12 bases. CDR1 and CDR2 (germline): LNHDA, SQIVND (reference sequence). The CDR3 totals 15 residues. The CDR3 loop reads CVATPTSGSTGELFF. Written as DNA, the CDR3 is TGTGTGGCGACCCCGACTAGCGGGAGCACCGGGGAGCTGTTTTTT.

This clonotype has more than one count but fewer than ten. V and J are TRBV20-1 and TRBJ2-1; a weak D match, TRBD2 (7 bases). V was pared by 6 bases and J by 12 bases, with 24 bases between. In germline, CDR1 is DFQATT, CDR2 SNEGSKA (reference sequence). The CDR3 consists of 14 residues. The CDR3 protein is CSAQKGGGGSGQFF. CDR3 coding DNA: TGCAGTGCCCAAAAGGGGGGTGGCGGGAGTGGGCAGTTCTTC.